Given below is one T cell receptor beta chain in context. Its target is unknown. V lost 3 bases, J lost 1 base, and 9 bases lay in between. In germline, CDR1 is SQVTM, CDR2 ANQGSEA. CDR3 length: 13 amino acids. Treatment denoted: oral pan-JAK inhibitor, 5-10 mg twice daily. Peripheral blood, together with lesional scalp punch biopsies, was collected from alopecia areata patients. The sample is drawn from a study of CD8+ T cells in alopecia areata. In the study overall: Each day, treated patients took oral tofacitinib twice, at 5 to 10 mg per dose.

Whole-study findings and limits: Clonality exceeded that of normal scalp in lesional scalp, most notably in alopecia totalis/universalis.

Extracted from the samples, RNA was reverse transcribed into cDNA to serve as the sequencing template. The assay was immunoSEQ multiplex PCR, and TCRdb's table has in-frame clones only and misses some. This sample yields 100,000 to 150,000 clones, of which around 60% are seen a single time; around 6% belongs to the top ten. The chain carries TRBV29-1 and TRBJ1-2; D gene ambiguous. Sequences were derived from CD4+ T cells sorted from blood, sampled at week 4, from a patient treated with tofacitinib. This sequence originates from a human donor with alopecia areata. CDR3 loop: CSVDSAVNYGYTF. The CDR3 coding sequence is TGCAGCGTTGATTCGGCCGTTAACTATGGCTACACCTTC.